This T cell receptor (beta chain) emerged from a study of immune evolution from preneoplasia to lung adenocarcinoma. General study results and limits: Later-stage lesions appeared to have more T cells, more diversity, less clonality.

Only a few counts were recorded for this clone. No antigen is known for it. V gave up 2 bases and J gave up 8 bases, with 9 bases separating them. The CDR3 covers 12 residues. Germline V gives CDR1 MNHNY, CDR2 SVGAGI (reference sequence). H&E slides confirmed each diagnosis, reviewed by two pathologists independently. Profiling relied on immunoSEQ multiplex PCR, and the TCRdb table lists in-frame clones only, not all of them. The table lists 30,000 to 45,000 clones, roughly four fifths of them singletons. Material for sequencing was FFPE invasive lung adenocarcinoma tissue. The receptor comes from a person aged 55 to 69 with lung adenocarcinoma. The V call is TRBV6-6, the J call TRBJ1-2; D unresolved. The CDR3 DNA sequence: TGTGCCAGCAGTTACAGAGGGTTAGGCTACACCTTC. Amino acids: CASSYRGLGYTF.